This TCR beta chain was captured by sequencing in a study of blood T cell repertoires in COVID-19. Study information: Acute and convalescent COVID-19 specimens originated in the United States, Italy and Spain. The analysed material was cDNA or gDNA that came from T cells, B-cell-depleted T cells, or PBMCs.

In the original workflow: Nucleated cell counts were estimated from reference gene primer amplification. The assay was immunoSEQ multiplex PCR, and TCRdb's table has in-frame clones only and misses some. V and J calls and clone size are as listed in that table; D and trimming were resolved from the DNA. Here the sample spans 210,000 or so clones, 84% being singletons. Germline trimming cut 8 bases from V and 6 bases from J; bases unmatched to any gene: 9. Germline lookup yields CDR1 LNHDA and CDR2 SQIVND (reference sequence). This CDR3 has 13 amino acids. Sequenced input: peripheral blood. The receptor was derived from a woman between 45 and 65 years old with active or convalescent COVID-19. The gene calls are TRBV19 and TRBJ1-2; 7 nucleotides align to TRBD1. The chain's CDR3 is CASQDRRSDGYTF. The CDR3 DNA is TGTGCCAGTCAGGACAGGCGATCGGATGGCTACACCTTC.